This T cell receptor (beta chain) was captured by sequencing in a study of T cells in Graves' hyperthyroidism and ophthalmopathy. Germline-derived CDR1 and CDR2 are DFQATT and SNEGSKA (reference sequence). Between the trimmed V and J ends, which lost 3 bases and 5 bases, there was a span of 16 bases. This CDR3 has 14 residues. Study-wide results and limits: A 13 V-J signature model discriminated ophthalmopathy versus stable hyperthyroidism.

Graves' hyperthyroidism qualified as stable when ophthalmopathy did not progress within 18 months. Patients were excluded because of uncontrolled infection, other autoimmune disease, pregnancy or lactation. Based on clinical symptoms, serum thyroxine and TRAb, thyroid ultrasound and orbital computed tomography, diagnoses were reached. Worth noting for this clonotype: Antigen unknown.

Researchers amplified the TCR beta CDR3 regions from RNA transcripts. TCR CDR3 underwent first-round RT-PCR with the HTBI primer set. TCRdb reprocessed the multiplex PCR reads with MiXCR, giving one entry per CDR3 protein. Altogether more than 300,000 distinct CDR3 sequences are present, approximately 15% being singletons, with the ten largest covering roughly 24%. Sequenced sample: blood. The chain combines TRBV20-1 with TRBJ2-5; D tentatively reads TRBD1 or TRBD2 (5 bases each). The clonotype originates from a woman aged 25 to 39 with Graves' hyperthyroidism. CDR3 sequence: CSASRDGKVETQYF. For the CDR3, the DNA is TGCAGTGCTAGCCGGGACGGCAAGGTGGAGACCCAGTACTTC.